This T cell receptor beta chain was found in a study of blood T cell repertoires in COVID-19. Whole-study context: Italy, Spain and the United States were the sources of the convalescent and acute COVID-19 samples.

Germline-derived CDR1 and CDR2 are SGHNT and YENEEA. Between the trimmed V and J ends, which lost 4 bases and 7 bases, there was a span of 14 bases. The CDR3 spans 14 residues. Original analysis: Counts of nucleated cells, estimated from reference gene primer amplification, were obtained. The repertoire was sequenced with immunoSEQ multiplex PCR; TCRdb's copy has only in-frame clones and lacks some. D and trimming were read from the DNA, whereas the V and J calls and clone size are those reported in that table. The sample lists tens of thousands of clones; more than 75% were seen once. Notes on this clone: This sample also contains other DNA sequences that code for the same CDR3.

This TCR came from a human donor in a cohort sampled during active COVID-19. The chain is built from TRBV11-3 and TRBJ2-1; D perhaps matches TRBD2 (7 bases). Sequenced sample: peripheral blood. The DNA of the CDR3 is TGTGCCAGCAGCTCTAGGGGGGGAGGTAATGAGCAGTTCTTC. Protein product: CASSSRGGGNEQFF.